Listed here are 3 T cell receptor beta chains from one sample, sequenced in a study of cytomegalovirus exposure and HLA in healthy donors (dated by TCRdb to about 2017). Libraries were constructed by the immunoSEQ multiplex PCR assay. The multiplex PCR relied on a mix of 60 forward primers for TCR Vbeta segments and 13 reverse primers for TCR Jbeta segments. This is the immuneACCESS table as TCRdb keeps it, with only in-frame sequences that have V and J called. A part of the clones is gone; compared with another copy, unresolved V genes explain less than half, and the rest is unexplained. The sample table records 75,000 to 90,000 clones; about 80% of these occur just once. The top ten clones comprise 3% to 3.5% of the sample. Sequencing was done on a sample of PBMCs. Source of these receptors: a man in his fifties in good health and CMV-seronegative.

The J gene is TRBJ1-3, the V gene TRBV5-6, with D possibly TRBD1 on 6 matching bases. This CDR3 comprises 15 residues. Trimming pared 2 bases from V and 0 bases from J, leaving 9 bases between. CDR1 SGHDT and CDR2 YYEEEE come from the germline V gene. The CDR3 region has the DNA TGTGCCAGCAGCTTTTGGACAGTCTCTGGAAACACCATATATTTT. It translates to CASSFWTVSGNTIYF.

This chain joins TRBV18 and TRBJ1-6; 8 bases map to TRBD1. V lost 5 bases and J lost 7; bases outside the gene matches: 7. This CDR3 comprises 15 residues. CDR1 and CDR2 from the germline V gene are KGHSH and LQKENI. In nucleotides, the CDR3 is TGTGCCAGCTCAAGACAGGGGCGGAACAATTCACCCCTCCACTTT. Protein: CASSRQGRNNSPLHF.

The gene calls are TRBV29-1 and TRBJ2-7; 9 bases fit TRBD1. Per germline, CDR1 SQVTM and CDR2 ANQGSEA. Trimming removed 3 bases from V and 5 bases from J; junction bases left unmatched: 8. This CDR3 has 14 residues. The CDR3 sequence is CSVELQGASDEQYF. CDR3 in DNA: TGCAGCGTTGAGTTACAGGGGGCGTCTGACGAGCAGTACTTC.